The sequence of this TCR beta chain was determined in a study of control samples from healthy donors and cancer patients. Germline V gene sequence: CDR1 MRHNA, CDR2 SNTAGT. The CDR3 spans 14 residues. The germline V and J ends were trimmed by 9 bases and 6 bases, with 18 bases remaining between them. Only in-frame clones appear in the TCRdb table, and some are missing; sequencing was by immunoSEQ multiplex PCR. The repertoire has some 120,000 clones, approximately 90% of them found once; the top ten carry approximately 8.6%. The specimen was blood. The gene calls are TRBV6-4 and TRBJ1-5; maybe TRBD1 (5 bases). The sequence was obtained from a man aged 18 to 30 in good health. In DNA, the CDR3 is TGTGCCAGTAGTCCTTCCGGGGACGGTCAGCCCCAGCATTTT. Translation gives CASSPSGDGQPQHF.